This T cell receptor beta chain is drawn from a study of blood T cell repertoires in COVID-19. Study in general: Italy, Spain and the United States were the sources of the convalescent and acute COVID-19 samples. T cells, B-cell-depleted T cells, or PBMCs supplied cDNA or gDNA.

V lost 6 bases and J 0 bases, leaving 8 bases between the germline ends. This CDR3 has 13 amino acids. In the original workflow: Reference gene primer amplification gave estimated nucleated cell counts. Assay: immunoSEQ multiplex PCR; the TCRdb copy retains only in-frame clones and omits some. Clonal size and the V and J genes are those of that table, whereas D and trimming came from the DNA. There are about 360,000 clones in the sample; around 84% occur only once, and around 1% lies in the top ten. The TCR originated in a human donor with acute or convalescent COVID-19. The donor label of this sample is uncertain. This rearrangement joins TRBV12-3 or TRBV12-4 to TRBJ1-1; D is perhaps TRBD1 (6 bases). The sequenced material came from peripheral blood. The CDR3 is CASRRDMNTEAFF. The CDR3 DNA is TGTGCCAGCAGACGGGACATGAACACTGAAGCTTTCTTT.